This T cell receptor beta chain was identified in a study of T cells in localized non-small cell lung cancer. Findings and limits, study-wide: Among blood samples, higher T cell density accompanied longer overall survival.

V shed 2 bases and J shed 6 bases, with 15 bases lying between them. CDR3 size: 15 residues. Germline CDR1 reads KGHSH; CDR2 reads LQKENI. In the case of this clone: The antigen remains unidentified.

Profiled with immunoSEQ multiplex PCR; TCRdb holds only in-frame clones, not every one. The sample includes approximately 52,000 clones, roughly 85% seen only once; the top ten take about 18%. The sequences come from peripheral blood, collected before any cancer treatment. The chain uses TRBV18 and TRBJ2-3; TRBD2 is a possible D gene (5 bases). The source of this sequence is a male donor aged 60 or over with stage III squamous cell lung carcinoma. The CDR3 coding sequence is TGTGCCAGCTCACCAATGAGGGCAGGTTTCGATACGCAGTATTTT. It is translated as CASSPMRAGFDTQYF.